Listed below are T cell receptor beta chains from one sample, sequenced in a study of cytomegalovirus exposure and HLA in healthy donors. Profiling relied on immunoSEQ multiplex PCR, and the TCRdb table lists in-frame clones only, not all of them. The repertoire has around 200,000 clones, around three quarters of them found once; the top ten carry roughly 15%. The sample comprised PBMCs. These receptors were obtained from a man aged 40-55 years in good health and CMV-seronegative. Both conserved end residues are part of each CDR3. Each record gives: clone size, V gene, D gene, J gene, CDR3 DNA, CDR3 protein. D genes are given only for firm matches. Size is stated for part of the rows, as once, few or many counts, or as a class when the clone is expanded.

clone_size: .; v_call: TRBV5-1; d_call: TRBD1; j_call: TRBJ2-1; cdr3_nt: TGCGCCAGCAGTGACAGGGGGGAGTACAATGAGCAGTTCTTC; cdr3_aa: CASSDRGEYNEQFF
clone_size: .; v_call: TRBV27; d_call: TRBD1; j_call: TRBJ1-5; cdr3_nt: TGTGCCAGCAGTTTATCGGTGGCCCCAGGGGGTCAGCCCCAGCATTTT; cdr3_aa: CASSLSVAPGGQPQHF
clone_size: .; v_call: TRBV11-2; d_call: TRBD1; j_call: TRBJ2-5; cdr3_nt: TGTGCCAGCAGCTCAAGACAGGGCGGATGGGAGACCCAGTACTTC; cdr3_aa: CASSSRQGGWETQYF
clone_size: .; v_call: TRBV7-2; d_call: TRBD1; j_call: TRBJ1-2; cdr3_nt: TGTGCCAGCAGCCAAGACAGGGGCCATGGCTACACCTTC; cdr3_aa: CASSQDRGHGYTF
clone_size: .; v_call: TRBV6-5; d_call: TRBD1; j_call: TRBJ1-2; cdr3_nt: TGTGCCAGCAGCACCGGGACAGGGTATGGCTACACCTTC; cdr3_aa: CASSTGTGYGYTF
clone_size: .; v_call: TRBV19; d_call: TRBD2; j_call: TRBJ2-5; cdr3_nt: TGTGCCAGTAACGGACTAGCGGGGGGCCAAGAGACCCAGTACTTC; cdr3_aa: CASNGLAGGQETQYF
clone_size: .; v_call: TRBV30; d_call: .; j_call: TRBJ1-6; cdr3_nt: TGTGCCTGGTTAGCCTCACCCCTCCACTTT; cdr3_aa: CAWLASPLHF
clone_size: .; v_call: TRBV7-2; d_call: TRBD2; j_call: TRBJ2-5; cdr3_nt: TGTGCCAGCAGCTTAGTGGGGCTAGCGGGAGGTAGGGAGACCCAGTACTTC; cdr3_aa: CASSLVGLAGGRETQYF
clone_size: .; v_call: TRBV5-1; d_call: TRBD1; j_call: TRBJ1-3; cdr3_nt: TGCGCCAGCAGCCCAGGGACAGGCGTCGGAAACACCATATATTTT; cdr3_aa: CASSPGTGVGNTIYF
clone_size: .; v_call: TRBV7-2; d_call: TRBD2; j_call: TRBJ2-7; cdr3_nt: TGTGCCAGCAGTAAAGAGTTAGCGGGGGACTACGAGCAGTACTTC; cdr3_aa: CASSKELAGDYEQYF
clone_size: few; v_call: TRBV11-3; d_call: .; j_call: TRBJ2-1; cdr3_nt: TGTGCCAGCAGCTCTACAGGGATAGGCAATGAGCAGTTCTTC; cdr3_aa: CASSSTGIGNEQFF
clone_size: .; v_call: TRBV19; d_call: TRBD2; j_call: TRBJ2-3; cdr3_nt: TGTGCCACTCGGACTAGCGGGAGGCGGTCGGCAGATACGCAGTATTTT; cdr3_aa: CATRTSGRRSADTQYF
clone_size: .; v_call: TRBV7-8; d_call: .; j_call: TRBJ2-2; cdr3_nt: TGTGCCAGCAGCCCCGAACCAGGTCCGAACACCGGGGAGCTGTTTTTT; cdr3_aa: CASSPEPGPNTGELFF
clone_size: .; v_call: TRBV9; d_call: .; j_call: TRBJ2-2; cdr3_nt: TGTGCCAGCAGCGTAGAATCGTGGACAGACACCGGGGAGCTGTTTTTT; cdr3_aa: CASSVESWTDTGELFF
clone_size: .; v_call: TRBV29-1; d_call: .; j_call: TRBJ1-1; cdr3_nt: TGCAGCGTTAAAGGGGCAGGGGTTTTGAACACTGAAGCTTTCTTT; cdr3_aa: CSVKGAGVLNTEAFF
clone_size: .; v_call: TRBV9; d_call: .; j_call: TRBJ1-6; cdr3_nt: TGTGCCAGCAGCGTTGCCGGGAAGGAGGCTTCAAATTCACCCCTCCACTTT; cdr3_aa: CASSVAGKEASNSPLHF
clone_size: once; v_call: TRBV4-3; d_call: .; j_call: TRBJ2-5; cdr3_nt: TGCGCCAGCAGCCAAGGACCCAGGAGGCCAGAGACCCAGTACTTC; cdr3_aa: CASSQGPRRPETQYF
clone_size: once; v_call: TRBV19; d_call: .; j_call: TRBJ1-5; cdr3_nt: TGTGCCACTCATACAGGGTATAGCAATCAGCCCCAGCATTTT; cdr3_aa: CATHTGYSNQPQHF
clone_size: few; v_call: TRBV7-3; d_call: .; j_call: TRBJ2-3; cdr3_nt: TGTGCCAGCAGCTCCTCCGCGGCCCACACAGATACGCAGTATTTT; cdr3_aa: CASSSSAAHTDTQYF
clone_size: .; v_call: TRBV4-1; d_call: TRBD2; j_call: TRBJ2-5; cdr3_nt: TGCGCCAGCAGCCTCAAGCCTAGCGGGGGAAAAGAGACCCAGTACTTC; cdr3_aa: CASSLKPSGGKETQYF
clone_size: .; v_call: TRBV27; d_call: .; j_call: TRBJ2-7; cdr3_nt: TGTGCCAGCAGTTCCACTCAGGGGATATGGCACGAGCAGTACTTC; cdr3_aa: CASSSTQGIWHEQYF
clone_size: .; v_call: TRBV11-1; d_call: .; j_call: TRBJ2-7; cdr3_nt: TGTGCCAGCAGCCCACAGGAAAGCTCCTACGAGCAGTACTTC; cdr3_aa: CASSPQESSYEQYF
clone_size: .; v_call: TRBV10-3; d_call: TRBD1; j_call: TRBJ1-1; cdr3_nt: TGTGCCATCAGCCTCAGACAGGGGGCCATGAACACTGAAGCTTTCTTT; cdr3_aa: CAISLRQGAMNTEAFF
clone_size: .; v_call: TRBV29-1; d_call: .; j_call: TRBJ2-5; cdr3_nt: TGCAGCGTCCTTGGGAGGACCCAGTACTTC; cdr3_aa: CSVLGRTQYF
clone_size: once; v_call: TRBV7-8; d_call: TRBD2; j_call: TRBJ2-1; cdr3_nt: TGTGCCAGCGAACTAGCGTCGCGATACAATGAGCAGTTCTTC; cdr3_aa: CASELASRYNEQFF
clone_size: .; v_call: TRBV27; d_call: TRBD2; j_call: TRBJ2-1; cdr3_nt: TGTGCCAGCAGTTTATGGTCTAGCGGGCGCTCCTACAATGAGCAGTTCTTC; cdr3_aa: CASSLWSSGRSYNEQFF
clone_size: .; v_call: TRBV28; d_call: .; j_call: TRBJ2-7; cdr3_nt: TGTGCTACAACCGGGGGATATGGACGGCGCGAGCAGTACTTC; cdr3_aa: CATTGGYGRREQYF
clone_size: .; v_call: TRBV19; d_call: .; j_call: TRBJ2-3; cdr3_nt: TGTGCCAGTAGCCAAGGGGGTGATACGCAGTATTTT; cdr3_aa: CASSQGGDTQYF
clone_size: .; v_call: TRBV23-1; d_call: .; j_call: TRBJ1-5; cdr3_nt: TGCGCCAGGGCCGGGGGGCGCAGGAGTCAGCCCCAGCATTTT; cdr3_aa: CARAGGRRSQPQHF
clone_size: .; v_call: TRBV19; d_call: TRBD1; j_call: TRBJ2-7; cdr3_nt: TGTGCCAGTAGTCCCCGGACAGGGGTTTACGAGCAGTACTTC; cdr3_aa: CASSPRTGVYEQYF
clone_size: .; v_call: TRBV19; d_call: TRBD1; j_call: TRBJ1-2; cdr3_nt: TGTGCCAGTACCCCTGACAGGGTAAGGGGCTACACCTTC; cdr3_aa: CASTPDRVRGYTF
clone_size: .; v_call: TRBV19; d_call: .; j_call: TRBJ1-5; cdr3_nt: TGTGCCAGTACGATACTAGGGATTAGCAATCAGCCCCAGCATTTT; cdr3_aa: CASTILGISNQPQHF
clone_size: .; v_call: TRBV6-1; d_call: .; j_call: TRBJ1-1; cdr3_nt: TGTGCCAGCTCGGCAGGGAACACTGAAGCTTTCTTT; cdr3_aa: CASSAGNTEAFF
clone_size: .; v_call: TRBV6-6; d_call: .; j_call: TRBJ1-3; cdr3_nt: TGTGCCAGCAGCGGAGCCTCTGGAAACACCATATATTTT; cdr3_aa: CASSGASGNTIYF
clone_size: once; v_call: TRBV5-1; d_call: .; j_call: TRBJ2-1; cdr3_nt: TGCGCCAGCAGCCTGATACAGGGAGAGCAGTTCTTC; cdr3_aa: CASSLIQGEQFF
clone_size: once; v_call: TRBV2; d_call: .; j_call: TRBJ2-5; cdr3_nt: TGTGCCAGCAGGCCGACAGGATCAATTCAAGAGACCCAGTACTTC; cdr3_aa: CASRPTGSIQETQYF
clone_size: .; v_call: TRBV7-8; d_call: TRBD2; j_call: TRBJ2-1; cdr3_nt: TGTGCCAGCAGCTCCGGACTAGCGGGAACTTCTGAGCAGTTCTTC; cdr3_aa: CASSSGLAGTSEQFF
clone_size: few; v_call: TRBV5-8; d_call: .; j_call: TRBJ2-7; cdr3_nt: TGTGCCAGCACCATCGAGGAGCAGTACTTC; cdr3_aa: CASTIEEQYF
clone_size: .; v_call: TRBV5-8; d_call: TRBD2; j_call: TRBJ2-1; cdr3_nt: TGTGCCAGCAGCCCCCGCGGGACTAGCGGGGCTAGCTCCTACAATGAGCAGTTCTTC; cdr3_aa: CASSPRGTSGASSYNEQFF
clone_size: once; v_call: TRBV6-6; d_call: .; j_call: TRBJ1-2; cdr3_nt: TGTGCCAGCAGTGCCGGGGGGGCGGCCTATGGCTACACCTTC; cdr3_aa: CASSAGGAAYGYTF
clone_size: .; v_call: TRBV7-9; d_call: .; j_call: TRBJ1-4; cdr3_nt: TGTGCCAGCAGCCTCCTTTCCGGGAACGAAAAACTGTTTTTT; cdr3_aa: CASSLLSGNEKLFF
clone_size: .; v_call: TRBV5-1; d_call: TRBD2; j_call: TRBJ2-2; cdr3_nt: TGCGCCAGCAGCTGGGCCCAGCGGGAAAACACCGGGGAGCTGTTTTTT; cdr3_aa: CASSWAQRENTGELFF